This note documents a single T cell receptor (beta chain) sequence. The antigen is not known. The ends were cut back, 2 bases at V and 3 bases at J, with 14 bases in the middle. Germline assignment: CDR1 DFQATT and CDR2 SNEGSKA (reference sequence). CDR3 size: 14 residues. This record belongs to a study of T cell repertoires in cytomegalovirus infection. One entry per CDR3 protein results from TCRdb running MiXCR on the reads. Here the sample spans about 920,000 distinct CDR3 sequences, roughly a third being singletons. This TCR was recovered from a human donor in good health (CMV status not recorded). Some clones in this sample may be carry-over from other donors' samples. Specimen: cultured CD8+ T cells from PBMCs, collected from culture after CMV antigen stimulation. This chain links TRBV20-1 with TRBJ2-7; D is unclear. CDR3 loop: CSARIRDSHYEQYF. The CDR3, as DNA: TGCAGTGCTAGAATAAGGGATTCCCACTACGAGCAGTACTTC.